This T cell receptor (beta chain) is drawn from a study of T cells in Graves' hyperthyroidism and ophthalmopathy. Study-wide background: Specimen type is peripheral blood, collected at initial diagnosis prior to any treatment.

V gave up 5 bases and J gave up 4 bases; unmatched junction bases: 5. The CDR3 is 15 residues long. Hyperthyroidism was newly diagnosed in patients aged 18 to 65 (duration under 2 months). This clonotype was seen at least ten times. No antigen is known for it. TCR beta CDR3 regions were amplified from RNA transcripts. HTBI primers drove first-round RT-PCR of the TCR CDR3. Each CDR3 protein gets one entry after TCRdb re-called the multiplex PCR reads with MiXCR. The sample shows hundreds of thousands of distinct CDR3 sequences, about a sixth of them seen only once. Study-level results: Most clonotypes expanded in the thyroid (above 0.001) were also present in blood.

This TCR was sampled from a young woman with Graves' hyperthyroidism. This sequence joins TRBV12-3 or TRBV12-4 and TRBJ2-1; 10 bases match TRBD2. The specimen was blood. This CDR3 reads CASSILAGVYNEQFF. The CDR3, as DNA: TGTGCCAGCAGTATCCTAGCGGGAGTGTACAATGAGCAGTTCTTC.